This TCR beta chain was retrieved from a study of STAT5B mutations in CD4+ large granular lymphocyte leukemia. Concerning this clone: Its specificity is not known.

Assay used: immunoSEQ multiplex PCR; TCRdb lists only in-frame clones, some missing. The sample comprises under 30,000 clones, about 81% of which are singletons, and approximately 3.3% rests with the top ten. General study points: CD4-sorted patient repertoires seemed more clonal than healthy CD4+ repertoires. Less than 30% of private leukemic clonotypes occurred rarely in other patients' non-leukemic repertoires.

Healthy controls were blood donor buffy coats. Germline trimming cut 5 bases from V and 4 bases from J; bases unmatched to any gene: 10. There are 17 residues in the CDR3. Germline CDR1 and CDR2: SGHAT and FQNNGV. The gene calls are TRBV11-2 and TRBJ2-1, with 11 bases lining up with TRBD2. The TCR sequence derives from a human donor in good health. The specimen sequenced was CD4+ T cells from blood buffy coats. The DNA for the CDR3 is TGTGCCAGCAGCCCTCTTAGCGGGAGGGCCTTGTACAATGAGCAGTTCTTC. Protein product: CASSPLSGRALYNEQFF.